These 30 T cell receptor beta chains originate from one sample sequenced in a study of T cells after somatic rescue of genetic block. Method: immunoSEQ multiplex PCR; TCRdb's copy keeps in-frame clones and lacks some. The data hold over 10,000 clones, with more than 65% observed a single time. The sample comprised peripheral blood mononuclear cells (PBMCs). The receptor set was obtained from a boy under 18.

The gene calls are TRBV18 and TRBJ2-5, with a weak D call TRBD1 (6 bases). The assigned J gene may be wrong: the sequence end matches TRBJ2-7 better. Germline CDR1 is KGHSH and CDR2 is LQKENI. This CDR3 comprises 12 residues. The CDR3 sequence: CASSPNRVEQYF. CDR3 coding DNA: TGTGCCAGCTCACCGAACAGGGTCGAGCAGTACTTC.

This clone showed up just a few times. The chain links TRBV4-2 to TRBJ2-5, with TRBD1 identical over 8 bases. Trimming at V came to 3 bases and at J to 3 bases, leaving 6 bases not matched to a gene. The CDR3 is made up of 15 amino acids. Germline V gives CDR1 LGHNA, CDR2 YNFKEQ. Here the CDR3 DNA reads TGTGCCAGCAGCCAGGATGACAGGGGAAAAGAGACCCAGTACTTC. It is translated as CASSQDDRGKETQYF.

The chain links TRBV12-5 to TRBJ2-4; TRBD1 aligns across 7 bases. Germline V gives CDR1 LGHNT, CDR2 FRNRAP. After removal of 3 bases from V and 0 bases from J, the junction contained 5 bases not matched to a gene. This CDR3 spans 16 amino acids. The CDR3 region has the DNA TGTGCTAGTGGTTTCGACAGGGTTATAGCCAAAAACATTCAGTACTTC. Translation: CASGFDRVIAKNIQYF.

This rearrangement joins TRBV30 to TRBJ1-4; TRBD1 might be the D (5 bases). Trimming left V 4 bases short and J 5 bases short, with 17 bases between. The CDR3 sequence is 15 residues long. CDR1 is GTSNPN, CDR2 SVGIG, per germline (reference sequence). In DNA, the CDR3 is TGTGCCTGGAAAACAGGTCCAGCAGGGAATGAAAAACTGTTTTTT. Protein product: CAWKTGPAGNEKLFF.

This chain links TRBV5-1 with TRBJ1-6; D is unclear. Trimming pared 1 base from V and 5 bases from J, leaving 7 bases between. The CDR3 is 14 amino acids. CDR1 is SGHRS, CDR2 YFSETQ, per germline. CDR3 sequence (DNA): TGCGCCAGCAGCTTGCAAGGAGATAATTCACCCCTCCACTTT. It specifies CASSLQGDNSPLHF. Full variable domain (missing parts from reference TRBV5-1 and TRBJ1-6): KAGVTQTPRYLIKTRGQQVTLSCSPISGHRSVSWYQQTPGQGLQFLFEYFSETQRNKGNFPGRFSGRQFSNSRSEMNVSTLELGDSALYLCASSLQGDNSPLHFGNGTRLTVT.

V usage is TRBV7-3 and J usage is TRBJ2-3; 13 bases align to TRBD2. The trim removed 1 base at V and 7 bases at J, leaving 8 bases unmatched. Germline CDR1 is SGHTA and CDR2 is FQGTGA. CDR3 length: 17 amino acids. In DNA, the CDR3 is TGTGCCAGCAGCTTAAGGCAACTAGCGGGAGGGCAGAATACGCAGTATTTT. Translation gives CASSLRQLAGGQNTQYF.

Only a few counts were recorded for this clone. CDR3 sequence: CASTYDFRGRKAFF. The CDR3 coding sequence is TGTGCCAGTACCTACGATTTTCGCGGGAGAAAAGCTTTCTTT. The chain has TRBV19 and TRBJ1-1; D uncertain. CDR1 and CDR2 (germline): LNHDA, SQIVND (reference sequence). The length of the CDR3 is 14 residues. Trimming took off 7 bases at V and 9 bases at J, with 21 bases between the two ends.

The chain combines TRBV4-1 with TRBJ2-7, with 7 bases lining up with TRBD1. V gave up 7 bases and J gave up 7 bases; unmatched junction bases: 19. The germline V gene has CDR1 MGHRA and CDR2 YSYEKL. The CDR3 consists of 16 residues. CDR3 loop: CASTLRWGTDVREQYF. The DNA of the CDR3 is TGCGCCAGCACCCTAAGATGGGGGACAGACGTACGGGAGCAGTACTTC.

This chain uses TRBV5-4 with TRBJ2-5; D unresolved. The V and J ends lost 0 bases and 5 bases respectively, with 8 bases between them. The CDR3 consists of 13 residues. CDR1 is SGHNT, CDR2 YYREEE, per germline (reference sequence). The DNA for the CDR3 is TGTGCCAGCAGCTTGGGGACCACTGAGACCCAGTACTTC. This translates into CASSLGTTETQYF.

The rearrangement links TRBV5-4 to TRBJ2-7; 9 bases agree with TRBD1. The CDR3 sequence is 15 residues long. J lost 3 bases, V lost 3 bases, and 7 bases had no gene match. Germline CDR1 is SGHNT and CDR2 is YYREEE (reference sequence). The CDR3 loop is CASSSRGQGIYEQYF. The DNA of the CDR3 is TGTGCCAGCAGCTCGAGGGGACAGGGAATCTACGAGCAGTACTTC.

The chain carries TRBV11-3 and TRBJ2-1; TRBD2 matches at 9 bases. Germline V gene data show CDR1 as SGHNT and CDR2 as YENEEA. This CDR3 is 15 amino acids long. Trimming removed 4 bases from V and 5 bases from J; junction bases left unmatched: 6. Here the CDR3 DNA reads TGTGCCAGCAGCTCCGGACTAGCGATAAACAATGAGCAGTTCTTC. Protein product: CASSSGLAINNEQFF.

The V call is TRBV10-3, the J call TRBJ1-2, with TRBD1 identical over 7 bases. J was trimmed by 2 bases and V by 10 bases; bases with no gene match: 10. CDR3 length: 14 amino acids. Germline-derived CDR1 and CDR2 are ENHRY and SYGVKD. CDR3: CATLPDRYNYGYTF. The CDR3 nucleotides are TGTGCCACCCTTCCGGACAGGTACAACTATGGCTACACCTTC.

The chain combines TRBV2 with TRBJ2-1, with 8 positions matching TRBD2. This CDR3 has 16 amino acids. Germline CDR1 is SNHLY and CDR2 is FYNNEI. The junction had 10 bases not matched to a gene; V was cut back by 6 bases and J by 3 bases. The CDR3 here is CASRVEAGAIYNEQFF. In nucleotides, the CDR3 is TGTGCCAGCAGGGTCGAAGCGGGAGCTATCTACAATGAGCAGTTCTTC.

This sequence joins TRBV4-2 and TRBJ2-5; perhaps TRBD2 as D (6 bases). Germline-derived CDR1 and CDR2 are LGHNA and YNFKEQ. This CDR3 region has 18 residues. The V gene lost 2 bases and the J gene lost 4 bases, with 23 bases spanning the gap. CDR3 in amino acids: CASSQLTTGLPIGETQYF. The CDR3 DNA is TGTGCCAGCAGCCAATTGACGACGGGACTCCCAATAGGAGAGACCCAGTACTTC.

The chain joins TRBV30 to TRBJ1-3; D gene ambiguous. V gave up 2 bases and J gave up 4 bases, with 21 bases separating them. Germline V gives CDR1 GTSNPN, CDR2 SVGIG (reference sequence). This CDR3 comprises 17 residues. The CDR3 protein is CAWSSYVGRVVGNTIYF. DNA of the CDR3: TGTGCCTGGAGTTCTTACGTGGGGAGGGTGGTCGGAAACACCATATATTTT.

CDR3 in amino acids: CASNIFLTEAFF. In DNA form, the CDR3 reads TGTGCCAGCAATATTTTTCTGACTGAAGCTTTCTTT. This chain joins TRBV6-1 and TRBJ1-1; D gene unclear. From germline, CDR1 is MNHNS and CDR2 SASEGT. CDR3 length equals 12 residues. Trimming pared 7 bases from V and 5 bases from J, leaving 11 bases between.

The rearrangement links TRBV5-1 to TRBJ2-7; D remains ambiguous. This CDR3 region has 15 residues. The germline CDR1 and CDR2 sequences are SGHRS and YFSETQ. Trimming pared 3 bases from V and 2 bases from J, leaving 15 bases between. CDR3 residues: CASSSGVDWAYEQYF. CDR3 DNA: TGCGCCAGCAGCTCTGGGGTCGATTGGGCCTACGAGCAGTACTTC.

The V and J genes are TRBV10-3 and TRBJ2-5; D gene uncertain. Trimming removed 0 bases at V and 4 bases at J, with 15 bases between. The V gene's germline CDR1 is ENHRY and CDR2 SYGVKD. The CDR3 has 16 residues. The CDR3 bases are TGTGCCATCAGTGAGTCGACTCTGAGGCTGGGAGAGACCCAGTACTTC. Amino acids: CAISESTLRLGETQYF.

This chain's CDR3 is CASSFIPDTQYF. The CDR3 region has the DNA TGTGCCAGCAGCTTTATTCCGGATACGCAGTATTTT. The genes are TRBV5-6 and TRBJ2-3; no clear D gene. Trimming cost V 2 bases and J 6 bases, with 7 bases left between them. CDR3 length: 12 residues. CDR1 is SGHDT and CDR2 is YYEEEE in the germline V gene.

The rearrangement links TRBV25-1 to TRBJ2-7; D is possibly TRBD1 (5 bases). Germline V CDR1 and CDR2: MGHDK, SYGVNS. The CDR3 covers 14 residues. Trimming removed 3 bases from V and 7 bases from J, with 16 bases in between. Here the CDR3 reads CASSDAYRLGEQYF. Written as DNA, the CDR3 is TGTGCCAGCAGTGACGCTTACAGGCTTGGGGAGCAGTACTTC.

The chain couples TRBV28 to TRBJ1-4, with D possibly TRBD1 on 6 matching bases. The germline V and J ends were trimmed by 2 bases and 0 bases, with 7 bases remaining between them. Germline V CDR1 and CDR2: MDHEN, SYDVKM. This CDR3 has 15 residues. The CDR3 sequence is CASSLGGATNEKLFF. As DNA, the CDR3 is TGTGCCAGCAGTTTAGGGGGCGCAACTAATGAAAAACTGTTTTTT.

The chain has TRBV6-6 and TRBJ2-7, with 7 bases aligning to TRBD1. CDR3 length: 14 amino acids. Germline lookup yields CDR1 MNHNY and CDR2 SVGAGI (reference sequence). The V segment lost 2 bases and the J segment 2 bases; nucleotides outside the gene matches: 3. CDR3 sequence: CASSYRDSPYEQYF. The CDR3 DNA reads as TGTGCCAGCAGTTACAGGGACAGTCCCTACGAGCAGTACTTC.

The CDR3 region has the DNA TGTGCCAGCAAAGGAGGGCGGGAGGGCTCCTACGAGCAGTACTTC. Encoded protein: CASKGGREGSYEQYF. The chain is built from TRBV2 and TRBJ2-5, with 9 bases aligning to TRBD2. Gene TRBJ2-7 matches the end of the DNA better, so the J call may be wrong. The CDR3 sequence is 15 residues long. CDR1 and CDR2 (germline): SNHLY, FYNNEI.

The chain employs TRBV27 and TRBJ2-7; tentative D call: TRBD2 (6 bases). Trimming removed 3 bases at V and 2 bases at J, with 14 bases between. Germline V gene sequence: CDR1 MNHEY, CDR2 SMNVEV (reference sequence). This CDR3 is 15 amino acids long. The CDR3 protein is CASSFIGRGTYEQYF. CDR3 nucleotides: TGTGCCAGCAGTTTTATAGGGCGGGGAACCTACGAGCAGTACTTC.

J is TRBJ2-1 and V is TRBV21-1; the table's D call, TRBD1, has no DNA check behind it. TRBV21-1 is deemed a pseudogene. This CDR3 contains 15 residues. The CDR3 region is CASSGSRDRHNEQFF. CDR3 nucleotide sequence: TGTGCCAGCAGCGGTAGCCGGGACAGACACAATGAGCAGTTCTTC.

This chain connects TRBV13 to TRBJ1-6, with 9 bases lining up with TRBD1. There are 17 residues in the CDR3. V dropped 5 bases and J dropped 7; count of bases not matched to a gene: 12. CDR1 and CDR2 (germline): PRHDT, FYEKMQ (reference sequence). The CDR3 nucleotides read TGTGCCAGCAGCCTAAACAGGGGGACAGGGACCAATTCACCCCTCCACTTT. Its protein product is CASSLNRGTGTNSPLHF.

The V call is TRBV2, the J call TRBJ2-2; D possibly corresponds to TRBD1 (6 bases). The CDR3 spans 17 residues. V lost 5 bases, J lost 6 bases, and 22 bases lay in between. The germline CDR1 and CDR2 sequences are SNHLY and FYNNEI. The CDR3, as DNA: TGTGCCAGCAGTCCCGTGAGGGGGTCTGTATACGCCGGGGAGCTGTTTTTT. Its translation: CASSPVRGSVYAGELFF.

This clone showed up just a few times. V gene TRBV15 combines with J gene TRBJ1-4; tentatively, D is TRBD1 (6 bases). CDR3 length: 16 residues. Germline CDR1 reads LNHNV; CDR2 reads YYDKDF (reference sequence). The V gene lost 1 base and the J gene lost 0 bases, with 9 bases spanning the gap. CDR3 loop: CATSRAPGATNEKLFF. The CDR3 nucleotides read TGTGCCACCAGCAGAGCTCCAGGGGCAACTAATGAAAAACTGTTTTTT.

The chain combines TRBV6-1 with TRBJ1-1, with a possible D match to TRBD1 (5 bases). The germline CDR1 and CDR2 sequences are MNHNS and SASEGT. The CDR3 runs to 16 residues. The V gene lost 3 bases and the J gene lost 1 base, with 15 bases spanning the gap. CDR3 DNA sequence: TGTGCCAGCAGTGATTACTGGGGCGCGAGGAACACTGAAGCTTTCTTT. As protein: CASSDYWGARNTEAFF.

The rearrangement links TRBV14 to TRBJ1-2; D call uncertain. Germline V lookup: CDR1 SGHDN, CDR2 FVKESK. V lost 4 bases to trimming and J lost 3 bases, with 12 bases between them. CDR3 length: 14 residues. CDR3 sequence: CASSLADAYYGYTF. In DNA form, the CDR3 reads TGTGCCAGCAGCCTCGCCGACGCCTACTATGGCTACACCTTC.